In its sample, the clone carrying this T cell receptor beta chain was seen once. J lost 4 bases, V lost 1 base, and 3 bases had no gene match. Per the germline V gene, CDR1 is LGHNA and CDR2 is YNFKEQ. The CDR3 has 14 residues. This sample was taken from a study of CD8 T cells in Susac syndrome. cDNA came from around 0.54 to 1 ug RNA primed by random hexamers. By means of immunoSEQ multiplex PCR, TCR beta CDR3 spanning 54 Vbeta and 13 Jbeta underwent amplification. TCRdb redid the calling of the immunoSEQ multiplex PCR reads with MiXCR, one entry per CDR3 protein. The data contain under 150,000 distinct CDR3 sequences, roughly 94% of them singletons.

The clonotype was recovered from a human donor with Susac syndrome. The sequenced material came from CD4+ T cells from PBMCs. The V and J genes are TRBV4-2 and TRBJ1-2; TRBD1 agrees at 7 bases. The CDR3 loop is CASSQAGGPYGYTF. The CDR3 region has the DNA TGTGCCAGCAGCCAAGCAGGGGGACCCTATGGCTACACCTTC.